A single sample is the source of the 17 T cell receptor beta chains below, sequenced in a study of tumor and adjacent non-tumor tissue in lung cancer. Three rounds of nested PCR, following a modified ARM-PCR protocol, produced the TCRbeta library. TCRdb passed the multiplex PCR reads through MiXCR, listing each CDR3 protein once. The sample consists of approximately 68,000 distinct CDR3 sequences, 60% to 75% of them appearing once. This sample's RNA came from whole unsorted tissue. The material sequenced was lung tumor tissue. The receptors shown here come from a man aged 60 to 69 with non-small cell lung cancer.

The rearrangement uses TRBV20-1 and TRBJ2-3, with a weak D call TRBD1 (5 bases). V was pared by 4 bases and J by 7 bases, with 15 bases between. Germline V gives CDR1 DFQATT, CDR2 SNEGSKA (reference sequence). The CDR3 loop spans 13 amino acids. CDR3 bases: TGCAGTGCTACAGGGCTGGACATAAATACGCAGTATTTT. Its translation: CSATGLDINTQYF.

For this clonotype: This CDR3 is missing its conserved last phenylalanine or tryptophan, likely due to a read error. The V and J genes are TRBV10-3 and TRBJ2-6; 16 bases agree with TRBD2. CDR1 ENHRY and CDR2 SYGVKD come from the germline V gene. The CDR3 covers 20 residues. CDR3 coding DNA: TGTGCCATCAGTGGACAAGGGACTAGCGGGAGGGATTCTGGCGCCAACGTCCTGACTCTC. Translating it yields CAISGQGTSGRDSGANVLTL.

Comments on this clonotype: A read error may be the cause here, since a much bigger clone is one base away. The chain combines TRBV30 with TRBJ1-2, with D possibly being TRBD1 (6 bases). The ends were cut back, 5 bases at V and 3 bases at J, with 10 bases in the middle. There are 12 residues in the CDR3. The germline V gene has CDR1 GTSNPN and CDR2 SVGIG (reference sequence). DNA of the CDR3: TGTGCCTGGGGTAAGGGGGACTATGGCTACACCTTC. Amino acids: CAWGKGDYGYTF.

The J gene is TRBJ2-1, the V gene TRBV14, with 8 nucleotides matching TRBD2. The V segment lost 1 base and the J segment 6 bases; nucleotides outside the gene matches: 5. Germline loops: CDR1 SGHDN, CDR2 FVKESK. This CDR3 is built from 15 residues. CDR3 sequence: CASSQGSGSGNEQFF. CDR3 in DNA: TGTGCCAGCAGCCAAGGAAGCGGGAGTGGCAATGAGCAGTTCTTC.

In the case of this clonotype: Germline is not matched at one junction end, which may reflect a read error. This rearrangement joins TRBV6-1 to TRBJ1-5; D gene unclear. Germline CDR1 reads MNHNS; CDR2 reads SASEGT. The CDR3 is 15 residues long. The CDR3 sequence: CASSEVPKSDQLQHF. CDR3 bases: TGTGCCAGCAGTGAAGTACCGAAAAGCGATCAGCTCCAGCATTTT.

The chain combines TRBV11-1 with TRBJ1-3, with TRBD1 as a possible D gene (6 bases). Germline V CDR1 and CDR2: SGHAT, FQDESV (reference sequence). This CDR3 has 16 residues. V was pared by 3 bases and J by 4 bases, with 16 bases between. CDR3 nucleotide sequence: TGTGCCAGCAGCTTCGGGACAAGGTTCGTCGGAAACACCATATATTTT. Its translation: CASSFGTRFVGNTIYF.

On this clonotype: With a much larger clone just one base away, this may be a read error. The chain employs TRBV11-2 and TRBJ2-1; 8 nucleotides match TRBD2. The CDR3 contains 15 residues. Germline loops: CDR1 SGHAT, CDR2 FQNNGV. CDR3 in amino acids: CASSPGSSGYNEQLF. CDR3 DNA sequence: TGTGCCAGCAGCCCGGGGTCTAGCGGGTACAATGAGCAGTTATTC.

This sequence joins TRBV20-1 and TRBJ2-7, with D perhaps matching TRBD2 (6 bases). The V end was cut by 6 bases, the J end by 5 bases, with 23 bases between. Germline CDR1 is DFQATT and CDR2 is SNEGSKA (reference sequence). The CDR3 is made up of 15 amino acids. This chain's CDR3 is CSALPQPGGMHEQYF. In nucleotides, the CDR3 is TGCAGTGCCCTTCCCCAGCCTGGCGGGATGCACGAGCAGTACTTC.

A note on this clonotype: Because the CDR3 is missing its conserved closing phenylalanine or tryptophan, this is likely a read error. CDR3 amino acids: CASSSRNLISGANVLTV. The CDR3 coding sequence is TGTGCCAGCAGCTCGAGGAATTTAATCTCTGGGGCCAACGTCCTGACTGTC. This rearrangement joins TRBV5-6 to TRBJ2-6; D is undetermined. Germline V gene data show CDR1 as SGHDT and CDR2 as YYEEEE. The CDR3 totals 17 residues. Trimming shortened V by 3 bases and J by 0 bases, and 13 bases separated the two germline ends.

The table lists this clonotype with a few counts. The CDR3 ends on some other residue instead of the conserved phenylalanine or tryptophan, so this is likely a read error. V is TRBV20-1 and J is TRBJ2-2; 11 bases are shared with TRBD2. Per the germline V gene, CDR1 is DFQATT and CDR2 is SNEGSKA (reference sequence). This CDR3 is built from 16 residues. The V and J ends lost 4 bases and 5 bases, in that order; junction bases with no gene match: 9. For the CDR3, the DNA is TGCAGTGCTACTTTAGCGGGGGGGCCAGAGACCGGGGAGCTGTTTATT. Translated, it gives CSATLAGGPETGELFI.

As for this clonotype: The junction departs from germline at one end; a sequencing error may be responsible. V and J are TRBV20-1 and TRBJ2-5; 11 positions agree with TRBD2. CDR3 length: 15 residues. Per the germline V gene, CDR1 is DFQATT and CDR2 is SNEGSKA (reference sequence). CDR3 DNA: TGCATTGCAAAGACTAGCGGGAAGATCCAAGAGACCCAATACTTC. Its translation: CIAKTSGKIQETQYF.

Concerning this clonotype itself: The CDR3 end shows no conserved phenylalanine or tryptophan, and so a read error is likely. The J gene is TRBJ1-1, the V gene TRBV6-2 or TRBV6-3; a possible D gene is TRBD1 (5 bases). From germline, CDR1 is MNHEY and CDR2 SVGEGT. The CDR3 is made up of 14 amino acids. The ends were cut back, 7 bases at V and 1 base at J, with 13 bases in the middle. CDR3 protein: CASNRTGGNTEAFL. CDR3 DNA sequence: TGTGCCAGCAACCGGACGGGGGGGAACACTGAAGCTTTCTTA.

On this clonotype: Likely a read error: the CDR3 ends without its conserved phenylalanine or tryptophan. The DNA is omitted, as the CDR3 cannot be located on it reliably, and the CDR3 follows TCRdb's listing. This CDR3 is CASSRWTSGRQETQYL. This rearrangement joins TRBV14 to TRBJ2-5; the table's D gene call, TRBD2, was not cross checked with the DNA. Looked up from germline, CDR1 is SGHDN and CDR2 is FVKESK. The CDR3 is 16 amino acids in total, end residues counted.

This clonotype appeared a few times. It is likely a read error, because the conserved phenylalanine at the end of the CDR3 is missing. The chain joins TRBV11-1 to TRBJ2-5, with D possibly being TRBD1 (6 bases). The CDR3 totals 15 residues. V lost 0 bases to trimming and J lost 2 bases, with 10 bases between them. Germline V gives CDR1 SGHAT, CDR2 FQDESV (reference sequence). The CDR3 bases are TGTGCCAGCAGCTTAGCGCCGGACAGTCAAGAGACCCAGTACTCC. Protein: CASSLAPDSQETQYS.

Remarks on this clonotype: This may arise from a read error, as a much more abundant clone is one base away. The chain carries TRBV5-6 and TRBJ1-5, with TRBD1 as a possible D gene (6 bases). The CDR3 spans 15 residues. From germline, CDR1 is SGHDT and CDR2 YYEEEE. This CDR3 reads CSSSLVGGGNQPQHF. CDR3 in DNA: TGTTCCAGCAGCTTAGTGGGGGGCGGCAATCAGCCCCAGCATTTT.

To note about this clonotype: The conserved final phenylalanine or tryptophan is absent from the CDR3, which likely points to a read error. The gene calls are TRBV5-5 and TRBJ1-1, with TRBD1 as a possible D gene (5 bases). This CDR3 region has 13 residues. Germline V gene data show CDR1 as SGHKS and CDR2 as YYEKEE (reference sequence). CDR3 in DNA: TGTGTCAGCAGCCCGGGACTCGCGTATGAAGCTTTCTCT. This encodes CVSSPGLAYEAFS.

In the case of this clonotype: At one end, the junction sequence differs from germline, possibly due to a read error. The chain is built from TRBV6-5 and TRBJ1-2, with a tentative D call TRBD1 (6 bases). The V gene's germline CDR1 is MNHEY and CDR2 SVGAGI. The CDR3 has 14 residues. The chain's CDR3 is CASRPDRLNYGYTF. The CDR3 bases are TGTGCCAGCAGGCCCGACAGGCTTAACTATGGCTACACTTTC.